Below are 5 T cell receptor beta chains sequenced from a single sample in a study of cytomegalovirus exposure and HLA in healthy donors. This PCR relied on a set of 60 Vbeta primers and 13 Jbeta primers. TCRdb's copy holds only in-frame clones and misses some; the assay was immunoSEQ multiplex PCR. The sample has about 130,000 clones, approximately 80% seen once. The sample taken for sequencing was PBMCs. The receptors were sampled from a male donor in good health and CMV-seropositive.

This clone was counted between two and nine times. The rearrangement uses TRBV28 and TRBJ2-2; the D is unclear. CDR3 size: 14 residues. Per the germline V gene, CDR1 is MDHEN and CDR2 is SYDVKM. V was cut by 1 base and J by 1 base, with 4 bases left in between. The DNA for the CDR3 is TGTGCCAGCAGTTTATACTTGAACACCGGGGAGCTGTTTTTT. This sequence encodes CASSLYLNTGELFF.

This clone was counted a few times. The genes are TRBV5-6 and TRBJ1-3; D is undetermined. The germline V gene encodes CDR1 SGHDT and CDR2 YYEEEE. There are 14 residues in the CDR3. V gave up 6 bases and J gave up 2 bases, with 12 bases separating them. For the CDR3, the DNA is TGTGCCAGCACCTTTGCCGGTACTGGAAACACCATATATTTT. Amino acid sequence: CASTFAGTGNTIYF.

This clone was found once. The chain has TRBV9 and TRBJ1-2, with a tentative D call TRBD1 (6 bases). The V end lost 4 bases, the J end lost 8 bases, and 18 bases lay between the germline ends. Germline V CDR1 and CDR2: SGDLS, YYNGEE. This CDR3 has 14 amino acids. This chain's CDR3 is CASSSTDSFWGYTF. CDR3 nucleotides: TGTGCCAGCAGCTCGACGGACAGCTTTTGGGGCTACACCTTC.

This chain uses TRBV11-3 with TRBJ2-1, with D unclear. Germline CDR1 SGHNT, CDR2 YENEEA. The CDR3 sequence is 13 residues long. V lost 4 bases to trimming and J lost 5 bases, with 9 bases between them. The CDR3 region has the DNA TGTGCCAGCAGCTCAACAGAGCACAATGAGCAGTTCTTC. Translation: CASSSTEHNEQFF. Combining the CDR3 with reference TRBV11-3 and TRBJ2-1 gives the whole variable domain EAGVVQSPRYKIIEKKQPVAFWCNPISGHNTLYWYLQNLGQGPELLIRYENEEAVDDSQLPKDRFSAERLKGVDSTLKIQPAELGDSAVYLCASSSTEHNEQFFGPGTRLTVL.

The J gene is TRBJ1-3, the V gene TRBV28, with 7 bases that match TRBD1. Germline V gene lookup returns CDR1 MDHEN and CDR2 SYDVKM. The junction had 16 bases not matched to a gene; V was cut back by 5 bases and J by 0 bases. CDR3 length equals 19 residues. Here the CDR3 reads CASSREGQQDLSSGNTIYF. The CDR3 bases are TGTGCCAGCAGTCGAGAGGGACAGCAAGATCTCAGCTCTGGAAACACCATATATTTT.